Each of the 6 T cell receptor beta chains below was sequenced from the same sample in a study of T cells in Graves' hyperthyroidism and ophthalmopathy. RNA transcripts served as the template for amplifying TCR beta CDR3 regions. HTBI primers were employed in a first-round RT-PCR of the TCR CDR3. TCRdb re-called the multiplex PCR reads with MiXCR, one entry per CDR3 protein. Here the sample spans about 420,000 distinct CDR3 sequences, 15% to 19% being singletons. The source material was blood. The receptors were gathered from a woman between 18 and 30 years old with Graves' hyperthyroidism.

This clonotype was counted many times. The rearrangement joins TRBV20-1 to TRBJ2-1; 9 bases align to TRBD1. Germline V lookup: CDR1 DFQATT, CDR2 SNEGSKA (reference sequence). The CDR3 is 16 amino acids. J was trimmed by 2 bases and V by 1 base; bases with no gene match: 6. CDR3 protein: CSARAPGTGTYNEQFF. CDR3 in DNA: TGCAGTGCTAGAGCCCCCGGGACAGGGACCTACAATGAGCAGTTCTTC.

This clonotype was counted at least ten times. This sequence joins TRBV9 and TRBJ1-3, with no clear D. CDR1 and CDR2 from the germline V gene are SGDLS and YYNGEE. CDR3 length equals 13 residues. The V gene lost 0 bases and the J gene lost 4 bases, with 5 bases spanning the gap. This chain's CDR3 is CASSVEEGNTIYF. CDR3 nucleotides: TGTGCCAGCAGCGTAGAAGAGGGAAACACCATATATTTT.

This clonotype was picked up many times. V usage is TRBV9 and J usage is TRBJ2-2, with a possible D match to TRBD2 (6 bases). V shed 2 bases and J shed 7 bases, with 12 bases lying between them. The CDR3 contains 14 residues. Per germline, CDR1 SGDLS and CDR2 YYNGEE. The CDR3 is CASSVGGEVGELFF. The CDR3 nucleotides read TGTGCCAGCAGCGTCGGGGGTGAGGTCGGGGAGCTGTTTTTT.

This clonotype appeared many times. This chain joins TRBV7-2 and TRBJ2-1; TRBD2 matches at 7 bases. Germline V CDR1 and CDR2: SGHTA, FQGNSA. J lost 10 bases, V lost 5 bases, and 11 bases had no gene match. The CDR3 covers 14 residues. The DNA for the CDR3 is TGTGCCAGCAGCATCGCGACGGGGGGACGGGAGCAGTTCTTC. Translating gives CASSIATGGREQFF.

This clonotype was picked up many times. The chain uses TRBV25-1 and TRBJ2-3; 8 bases fit TRBD1. CDR1 and CDR2 (germline): MGHDK, SYGVNS. CDR3 length: 14 amino acids. J lost 4 bases, V lost 4 bases, and 4 bases had no gene match. The CDR3 DNA is TGTGCCAGCAGTGTGGCAGGGGGCCCAGATACGCAGTATTTT. The encoded protein is CASSVAGGPDTQYF.

The chain combines TRBV28 with TRBJ2-7, with D unresolved. Germline CDR1 and CDR2: MDHEN and SYDVKM. Trimming left V 5 bases short and J 0 bases short, with 8 bases between. The CDR3 sequence is 13 residues long. CDR3 sequence reads: CASSRSFSYEQYF. CDR3 in DNA: TGTGCCAGCAGTCGCTCTTTCTCCTACGAGCAGTACTTC.